The rows below give T cell receptor beta chains drawn from one sample of a study of cytomegalovirus exposure and HLA in healthy donors. Profiled with immunoSEQ multiplex PCR; TCRdb holds only in-frame clones, not every one. The sample yields 200,000 to 250,000 clones, 76% seen once. Sequences were obtained from PBMCs. These receptor sequences come from a man between 18 and 35 years old in good health and CMV-seronegative. CDR3s include the opening cysteine and the closing phenylalanine or tryptophan. The D gene is left open where the match is weak. Not all rows give a size; the values are once, few, many and, for expanded clones, a class.

clone_size	v_call	d_call	j_call	cdr3_aa	cdr3_nt
-	TRBV2	-	TRBJ1-1	CASSEYIANTEAFF	TGTGCCAGCAGTGAATACATCGCGAACACTGAAGCTTTCTTT
-	TRBV5-4	TRBD1	TRBJ1-1	CASSSTGTGDTEAFF	TGTGCCAGCAGCTCGACCGGGACAGGGGACACTGAAGCTTTCTTT
-	TRBV6-5	TRBD1	TRBJ2-7	CASLSAGQGTHEQYF	TGTGCCAGCCTTTCTGCGGGACAGGGAACCCACGAGCAGTACTTC
-	TRBV10-3	TRBD2	TRBJ2-7	CAISESLAVRYEQYF	TGTGCCATCAGTGAGTCCCTAGCGGTACGTTACGAGCAGTACTTC
few	TRBV27	-	TRBJ2-7	CASSSAGQEQYF	TGTGCCAGCAGTTCGGCAGGGCAAGAGCAGTACTTC
-	TRBV7-3	-	TRBJ2-2	CASSTVGLGGELFF	TGTGCCAGCAGTACAGTAGGCCTGGGCGGGGAGCTGTTTTTT
-	TRBV2	-	TRBJ2-5	CASTKREESETQYF	TGTGCCAGCACCAAGCGAGAGGAATCGGAGACCCAGTACTTC
-	TRBV18	-	TRBJ1-5	CASSPQDGGGQPQHF	TGTGCCAGCTCACCACAGGACGGGGGAGGTCAGCCCCAGCATTTT
-	TRBV28	-	TRBJ2-1	CATKMETEQFF	TGTGCCACCAAAATGGAGACTGAGCAGTTCTTC
-	TRBV6-5	-	TRBJ2-7	CASSTPGAYEQYF	TGTGCCAGCAGTACCCCAGGGGCTTACGAGCAGTACTTC
-	TRBV5-1	-	TRBJ2-2	CATYGGANTGELFF	TGCGCCACCTACGGCGGGGCGAACACCGGGGAGCTGTTTTTT
-	TRBV19	-	TRBJ1-1	CASRGPDRPSGTEAFF	TGTGCCAGTAGGGGACCTGACAGGCCCTCGGGGACTGAAGCTTTCTTT
-	TRBV6-5	-	TRBJ1-2	CASRPGAGGYTF	TGTGCCAGCAGACCCGGAGCAGGGGGCTACACCTTC
-	TRBV28	TRBD2	TRBJ2-2	CASISSGNTGELFF	TGTGCCAGCATCTCTAGCGGGAACACCGGGGAGCTGTTTTTT
-	TRBV18	TRBD1	TRBJ1-5	CASSQQRSGTVDQPQHF	TGTGCCAGCTCACAACAACGGTCCGGGACAGTTGATCAGCCCCAGCATTTT
-	TRBV12-5	TRBD1	TRBJ1-3	CASGPSGQGNTIYF	TGTGCTAGTGGTCCCTCGGGACAGGGAAACACCATATATTTT
-	TRBV5-1	-	TRBJ2-3	CASRDSSTDTQYF	TGCGCCAGCCGGGACTCTAGCACAGATACGCAGTATTTT
-	TRBV11-2	TRBD1	TRBJ1-2	CASSLGRGGFSYGYTF	TGTGCCAGCAGCTTAGGAAGAGGGGGCTTTTCGTATGGCTACACCTTC
-	TRBV19	TRBD1	TRBJ1-1	CASSRPNRGGTEAFF	TGTGCCAGTAGTAGGCCGAACAGGGGTGGCACTGAAGCTTTCTTT
-	TRBV30	-	TRBJ2-1	CAWTDNNEQFF	TGTGCCTGGACAGACAACAATGAGCAGTTCTTC
once	TRBV27	TRBD1	TRBJ2-3	CASSPRQGAITDTQYF	TGTGCCAGCTCCCCTAGACAGGGGGCTATCACAGATACGCAGTATTTT
-	TRBV27	TRBD1	TRBJ1-2	CASSLRGTGTRGYTF	TGTGCCAGCAGTTTACGCGGGACAGGGACTCGTGGCTACACCTTC
-	TRBV2	-	TRBJ2-7	CASTGTRNVLYEQYF	TGTGCCAGCACCGGGACACGGAACGTTTTATACGAGCAGTACTTC
few	TRBV28	-	TRBJ2-7	CASSSMGSSSYEQYF	TGTGCCAGCAGTTCCATGGGCAGCAGCTCCTACGAGCAGTACTTC
-	TRBV6-5	-	TRBJ1-2	CASRGGERGYTF	TGTGCCAGCCGGGGGGGGGAGAGGGGCTACACCTTC
-	TRBV7-9	-	TRBJ1-3	CASRQNYSGNTIYF	TGTGCCAGCAGACAGAATTACTCTGGAAACACCATATATTTT
-	TRBV7-9	TRBD2	TRBJ2-1	CASSRTSGRAFYNEQFF	TGTGCCAGCAGTCGGACTAGCGGGAGGGCCTTCTACAATGAGCAGTTCTTC
-	TRBV5-5	-	TRBJ2-2	CASSPNLQSTGELFF	TGTGCCAGCAGCCCGAATTTACAGAGCACCGGGGAGCTGTTTTTT
-	TRBV2	-	TRBJ1-2	CASSLGGAGYGYTF	TGTGCCAGCAGCCTAGGCGGGGCTGGGTATGGCTACACCTTC
-	TRBV6-5	TRBD2	TRBJ2-1	CASSRGLAGLDEQFF	TGTGCCAGCAGTCGTGGACTAGCGGGACTCGATGAGCAGTTCTTC
-	TRBV7-9	-	TRBJ1-4	CASSLGTANEKLFF	TGTGCCAGCAGCTTAGGGACAGCCAATGAAAAACTGTTTTTT
-	TRBV7-9	-	TRBJ2-7	CASSLVPQGEEGEQYF	TGTGCCAGCAGCTTAGTCCCACAGGGAGAAGAGGGTGAGCAGTACTTC
-	TRBV29-1	-	TRBJ2-7	CSVTGLAVSYEQYF	TGCAGCGTTACCGGACTGGCGGTTTCCTACGAGCAGTACTTC
-	TRBV30	-	TRBJ1-4	CACRRATNEKLFF	TGTGCCTGTCGCCGGGCAACTAATGAAAAACTGTTTTTT
-	TRBV19	TRBD1	TRBJ1-1	CASSGQGGSHTEAFF	TGTGCCAGTAGCGGACAGGGGGGGTCTCACACTGAAGCTTTCTTT
-	TRBV4-1	-	TRBJ2-7	CASSQGPGLALDEQYF	TGCGCCAGCAGCCAGGGGCCGGGCCTGGCACTCGACGAGCAGTACTTC
-	TRBV5-4	TRBD1	TRBJ1-1	CASSDGTGEGTEAFF	TGTGCCAGCAGCGATGGGACAGGGGAGGGCACTGAAGCTTTCTTT
few	TRBV27	TRBD2	TRBJ2-1	CASSLLRLPGGNEQFF	TGTGCCAGCAGTTTACTCAGACTACCCGGGGGGAATGAGCAGTTCTTC
-	TRBV13	TRBD2	TRBJ2-3	CASSPSSPSGREDTQYF	TGTGCCAGCAGCCCGTCATCCCCTAGCGGGAGGGAAGATACGCAGTATTTT
few	TRBV19	-	TRBJ2-7	CASSFDTYEQYF	TGTGCCAGTAGTTTCGACACCTACGAGCAGTACTTC
-	TRBV5-4	TRBD2	TRBJ2-1	CASSLVGTSGRDEQFF	TGTGCCAGCAGCTTGGTAGGGACTAGCGGGAGGGATGAGCAGTTCTTC